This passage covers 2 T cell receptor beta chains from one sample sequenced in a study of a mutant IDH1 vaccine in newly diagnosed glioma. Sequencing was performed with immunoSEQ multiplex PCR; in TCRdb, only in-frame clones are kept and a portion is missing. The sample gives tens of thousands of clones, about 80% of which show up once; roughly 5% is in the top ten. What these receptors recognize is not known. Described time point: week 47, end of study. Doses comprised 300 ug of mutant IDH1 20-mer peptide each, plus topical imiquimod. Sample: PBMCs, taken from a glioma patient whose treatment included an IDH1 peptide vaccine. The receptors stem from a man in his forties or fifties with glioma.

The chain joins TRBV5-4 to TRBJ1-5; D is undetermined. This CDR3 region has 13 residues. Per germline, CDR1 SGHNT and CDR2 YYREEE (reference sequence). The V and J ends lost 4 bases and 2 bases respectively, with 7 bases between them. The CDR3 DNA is TGTGCCAGCAGCCTGGATGGCAATCAGCCCCAGCATTTT. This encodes CASSLDGNQPQHF.

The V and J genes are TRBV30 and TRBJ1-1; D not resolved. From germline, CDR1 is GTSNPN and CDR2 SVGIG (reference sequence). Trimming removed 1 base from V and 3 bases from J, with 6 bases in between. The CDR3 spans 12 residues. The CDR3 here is CAWSGKYTEAFF. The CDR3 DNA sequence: TGTGCCTGGAGTGGGAAATACACTGAAGCTTTCTTT.